Shown below are 13 T cell receptor beta chains from a single sample sequenced in a study of blood T cell repertoires in COVID-19. Assay used: immunoSEQ multiplex PCR; TCRdb lists only in-frame clones, some missing. The sample has 150,000 to 200,000 clones, around 83% seen once. Sample: peripheral blood. Receptors originate from a woman aged 40 to 49 with acute or convalescent COVID-19.

Here the CDR3 reads CASSLGGTGTNYGYTF. CDR3 DNA sequence: TGTGCCAGCAGCTTAGGGGGGACAGGCACTAACTATGGCTACACCTTC. V usage is TRBV7-3 and J usage is TRBJ1-2; 8 nucleotides align to TRBD1. This CDR3 has 16 amino acids. Germline V gene lookup returns CDR1 SGHTA and CDR2 FQGTGA. V trimming: 2 bases; J trimming: 0 bases; junction bases outside the gene matches: 5. Based on the CDR3 plus reference TRBV7-3 and TRBJ1-2, the full variable domain is GAGVSQTPSNKVTEKGKYVELRCDPISGHTALYWYRQSLGQGPEFLIYFQGTGAADDSGLPNDRFFAVRPEGSVSTLKIQRTERGDSAVYLCASSLGGTGTNYGYTFGSGTRLTVV.

V usage is TRBV18 and J usage is TRBJ1-1; 7 bases match TRBD1. V was pared by 1 base and J by 4 bases, with 3 bases of the junction left unmatched. Germline V gene data show CDR1 as KGHSH and CDR2 as LQKENI. This CDR3 is 14 amino acids long. The CDR3 region is CASSPLSGGTEAFF. The CDR3 nucleotides read TGTGCCAGCTCACCACTGTCAGGGGGCACTGAAGCTTTCTTT.

This chain joins TRBV12-1 and TRBJ1-2; whether TRBD1, the table's D call, matches the DNA was not checked. TRBV12-1 is tagged as a pseudogene. This CDR3 is 19 amino acids long. The DNA of the CDR3 is TGTGCCAGCAGAGCAAACAGGGCAAACTTGCTCCAAAACTATTATGGCTACACCTTC. Amino acids: CASRANRANLLQNYYGYTF.

The chain uses TRBV7-8 and TRBJ2-1; D unclear. There are 10 residues in the CDR3. Germline CDR1 reads SGHVS; CDR2 reads FQNEAQ. V gave up 4 bases and J gave up 12 bases, with 7 bases separating them. The CDR3 nucleotides are TGTGCCAGCAGCTCTAGTAGGCAGTTCTTC. This sequence encodes CASSSSRQFF.

The CDR3 loop is CATSRTSGGYHPQYF. CDR3 DNA sequence: TGTGCCACCAGTAGGACTAGCGGGGGGTACCACCCGCAGTACTTC. The V and J genes are TRBV24-1 and TRBJ2-7, with TRBD2 identical over 14 bases. This CDR3 is built from 15 residues. Germline V gene data show CDR1 as KGHDR and CDR2 as SFDVKD. V shed 6 bases and J 9 bases; nucleotides not matched to a gene: 9.

This clone was counted only a few times. This rearrangement joins TRBV7-6 to TRBJ2-7, with 7 bases that match TRBD1. J lost 0 bases, V lost 1 base, and 3 bases had no gene match. Per the germline V gene, CDR1 is SGHVS and CDR2 is FNYEAQ. This CDR3 is built from 15 residues. CDR3 nucleotide sequence: TGTGCCAGCAGCTTAGGACAGGGTGACTCCTACGAGCAGTACTTC. Its protein product is CASSLGQGDSYEQYF. The variable domain in full, with the rest retrieved from reference TRBV7-6 and TRBJ2-7, is GAGVSQSPRYKVTKRGQDVALRCDPISGHVSLYWYRQALGQGPEFLTYFNYEAQQDKSGLPNDRFSAERPEGSISTLTIQRTEQRDSAMYRCASSLGQGDSYEQYFGPGTRLTVT.

V is TRBV27 and J is TRBJ2-1; D unclear. Germline V lookup: CDR1 MNHEY, CDR2 SMNVEV (reference sequence). The CDR3 length is 16 residues. The ends were cut back, 3 bases at V and 3 bases at J, with 15 bases in the middle. The CDR3 DNA reads as TGTGCCAGCAGTTTGGATTCCCGACTGGACTACAATGAGCAGTTCTTC. Its translation: CASSLDSRLDYNEQFF.

The chain has TRBV9 and TRBJ1-3, with a weak D call TRBD1 (5 bases). CDR3 length equals 15 residues. The germline CDR1 and CDR2 sequences are SGDLS and YYNGEE. V was shortened by 0 bases and J by 0 bases, with 7 bases between the two germline ends. CDR3 residues: CASSVGDFSGNTIYF. DNA of the CDR3: TGTGCCAGCAGCGTAGGGGACTTCTCTGGAAACACCATATATTTT.

V gene TRBV5-1 combines with J gene TRBJ1-5; 7 bases are shared with TRBD1. The CDR3 extends over 14 amino acids. V was pared by 4 bases and J by 4 bases, with 5 bases of the junction left unmatched. The germline CDR1 and CDR2 sequences are SGHRS and YFSETQ. CDR3 coding DNA: TGCGCCAGCAGCGCCGGGACAGCGAATCAGCCCCAGCATTTT. It encodes CASSAGTANQPQHF.

Here the CDR3 DNA reads TGTGCCAGCAGTTTCGCAGGGCCAGATACGCAGTATTTT. It codes for CASSFAGPDTQYF. The chain combines TRBV27 with TRBJ2-3; possible D gene TRBD1, 5 bases. Per germline, CDR1 MNHEY and CDR2 SMNVEV (reference sequence). The CDR3 has 13 amino acids. Between the trimmed V and J ends, which lost 3 bases and 4 bases, there was a span of 8 bases.

The chain employs TRBV7-9 and TRBJ2-1; 7 bases agree with TRBD1. CDR1 is SEHNR and CDR2 is FQNEAQ in the germline V gene (reference sequence). The CDR3 consists of 15 residues. Trimming removed 5 bases from V and 8 bases from J; junction bases left unmatched: 12. CDR3 DNA sequence: TGTGCCAGCAGCCCGCGAGACAGGGAGTTAGATGAGCAGTTCTTC. Translation: CASSPRDRELDEQFF.

The genes are TRBV7-9 and TRBJ2-1, with 11 bases that match TRBD2. The V segment lost 5 bases and the J segment 6 bases; nucleotides outside the gene matches: 6. From germline, CDR1 is SEHNR and CDR2 FQNEAQ (reference sequence). This CDR3 has 15 residues. For the CDR3, the DNA is TGTGCCAGCAGCCGGGGACTAGCGGATACCAATGAGCAGTTCTTC. The encoded protein is CASSRGLADTNEQFF.

This clone appeared once. Other nucleotide sequences from this sample produce the same CDR3. The rearrangement joins TRBV7-8 to TRBJ1-5; D perhaps matches TRBD1 (5 bases). The germline CDR1 and CDR2 sequences are SGHVS and FQNEAQ. V shed 6 bases and J shed 4 bases, with 10 bases lying between them. The CDR3 is 13 residues long. CDR3 loop: CASSREGNQPQHF. DNA of the CDR3: TGTGCCAGCAGTCGAGAGGGGAATCAGCCCCAGCATTTT.